This is a list of T cell receptor beta chains from one sample in a study of T-cell reconstitution after alpha-beta-depleted transplantation in children. TCRdb itself ran the PCR reads through MiXCR, one entry per CDR3 protein. The sample has 500,000 to 650,000 distinct CDR3 sequences, 13% seen once; the top ten hold about 2.2%. Here the sequenced sample was PBMCs, mostly from graft donor cells, taken 360 days after TCRalphabeta/CD19-depleted stem cell transplant. Receptors were obtained from a male patient between 10 and 17 years old who had a stem cell transplant for acute myeloid leukemia, so the T cells may come from the graft donor. Each CDR3 is given with its conserved first and last residue. A D gene is named only where the DNA matches it firmly. Rows may omit the clone size; those that give it use once, few, many or a size class.

TRBV29-1	-	TRBJ2-7	-	TGCAGCGTTGAAGAGGACGGACGATACGAGCAGTACTTC	CSVEEDGRYEQYF
TRBV3-1	-	TRBJ2-2	-	TGTGCCAGCAGCCAAGACCGGGACTGGAGGAACACCGGGGAGCTGTTTTTT	CASSQDRDWRNTGELFF
TRBV20-1	-	TRBJ2-1	many	TGCAGTGCTGGTGGGGGGGCGGGAATCACCTACAATGAGCAGTTCTTC	CSAGGGAGITYNEQFF
TRBV6-1	-	TRBJ2-2	few	TGTGCCAGCATGGGGCCCCAGGGACCCTCGCGCGGGGAGCTGTTTTTT	CASMGPQGPSRGELFF
TRBV12-3/TRBV12-4	-	TRBJ2-3	many	TGTGCCAGCAGTCTCTTAGGGGAACCCACAGATACGCAGTATTTT	CASSLLGEPTDTQYF
TRBV12-3/TRBV12-4	-	TRBJ2-4	few	TGTGCCAGCAGTTTATATCTAGGAGCAGACCTAGCCAAAAACATTCAGTACTTC	CASSLYLGADLAKNIQYF
TRBV20-1	TRBD1	TRBJ2-5	few	TGCAGTGCCCTGACAGGGTACCAAGAGACCCAGTACTTC	CSALTGYQETQYF
TRBV6-2/TRBV6-3	-	TRBJ2-3	many	TGTGCCAGCAGTTCGGGAAGGGCCTTAGGAACCGCAGATACGCAGTATTTT	CASSSGRALGTADTQYF
TRBV29-1	-	TRBJ2-3	few	TGCAGCGTGGGTTTGGACAACACAGATACGCAGTATTTT	CSVGLDNTDTQYF
TRBV7-3	-	TRBJ2-2	many	TGTGCCAGCAGCTTAATGGGCACCGGGGAGCTGTTTTTT	CASSLMGTGELFF
TRBV19	TRBD2	TRBJ2-2	many	TGTGCCAGTAGGCTAGCGGGAACCGGGGAGCTGTTTTTT	CASRLAGTGELFF
TRBV14	TRBD2	TRBJ2-2	few	TGTGCCAGCAGCCACGGGACTAGCGGGAGGTGGATCGGGGAGCTGTTTTTT	CASSHGTSGRWIGELFF
TRBV28	-	TRBJ1-5	-	TGTGCCAGCAGGCCCCATGAAGGTCAGGGCCATCAGCCCCAGCATTTT	CASRPHEGQGHQPQHF
TRBV7-8	TRBD2	TRBJ2-1	few	TGTGCCAGCAGCTCTCCGGGACTAGCGGGAGACAATGAGCAGTTCTTC	CASSSPGLAGDNEQFF
TRBV20-1	TRBD1	TRBJ1-1	-	TGCAGTGCCCAGGGGACAGCGAACACTGAAGCTTTCTTT	CSAQGTANTEAFF
TRBV28	TRBD2	TRBJ2-2	-	TGTGCCAGCAGTACCCAGACTAGCGGTAACGGGGAGCTGTTTTTT	CASSTQTSGNGELFF
TRBV6-2/TRBV6-3	-	TRBJ2-1	few	TGTGCCAGCAGTTACTCCCTCCCCCCGAGTGGATCCTACAATGAGCAGTTCTTC	CASSYSLPPSGSYNEQFF
TRBV25-1	-	TRBJ2-7	few	TGTGCCAGCAGTGAAGGGTACAGTTTCTACGAGCAGTACTTC	CASSEGYSFYEQYF
TRBV12-3/TRBV12-4	-	TRBJ2-4	few	TGTGCCAGCAGTTTACGGGGGATAGCCAAAAACATTCAGTACTTC	CASSLRGIAKNIQYF
TRBV20-1	-	TRBJ2-3	many	TGCAGTGCCCCCCACCCAGGGGCAAGCACAGATACGCAGTATTTT	CSAPHPGASTDTQYF
TRBV4-3	TRBD2	TRBJ2-7	-	TGCGCCAGCAGCCAAGATCCGGCTAGCGGGAACCACGAGCAGTACTTC	CASSQDPASGNHEQYF
TRBV5-1	TRBD2	TRBJ2-1	many	TGCGCCAGCAGCCCTCGGACTAGCGGAGACAATGAGCAGTTCTTC	CASSPRTSGDNEQFF
TRBV20-1	TRBD1	TRBJ2-5	many	TGCAGTGCTAGGGGGGACAGGGACAAAGAGACCCAGTACTTC	CSARGDRDKETQYF
TRBV7-2	TRBD2	TRBJ2-3	few	TGTGCCAGCAGCTTAGTTCCAGCGGGAGGTGTAGATACGCAGTATTTT	CASSLVPAGGVDTQYF
TRBV20-1	-	TRBJ2-7	-	TGCAGTGCTAGAGAGGCCCGGACCTACGAGCAGTACTTC	CSAREARTYEQYF
TRBV20-1	-	TRBJ1-1	-	TGCAGTGCTAGAGTTGACACGGCTTTGAACACTGAAGCTTTCTTT	CSARVDTALNTEAFF
TRBV7-2	-	TRBJ2-5	few	TGTGCCAGCAGCTTAGCCCATATGGCGGGGAATCAAGAGACCCAGTACTTC	CASSLAHMAGNQETQYF